Below are 8 T cell receptor beta chains sequenced from a single sample in a study of T cell clones after liver transplantation. The table came from immunoSEQ multiplex PCR; TCRdb's copy has only in-frame clones and leaves some out. The table shows about 9,100 clones, with 75% to 80% occurring only once. The sample here was CD8+ T cells from blood, taken before liver transplant. These receptors all come from a human donor who received a liver transplant.

This sequence joins TRBV27 and TRBJ2-1; D gene unclear. Trimming left V 3 bases short and J 6 bases short, with 12 bases between. Germline values: CDR1 MNHEY, CDR2 SMNVEV (reference sequence). This CDR3 has 14 amino acids. CDR3 loop: CASSFLPSGNEQFF. As DNA, the CDR3 is TGTGCCAGCAGTTTCCTACCTAGTGGCAATGAGCAGTTCTTC.

This clone showed up just once. The gene calls are TRBV7-8 and TRBJ2-7; 11 bases fit TRBD2. The germline gives CDR1 SGHVS, CDR2 FQNEAQ. Trimming took 6 bases from V and 3 from J; bases not matched to a gene: 4. The CDR3 sequence is 14 residues long. CDR3 loop: CASSSGTSGYEQYF. The CDR3 DNA sequence: TGTGCCAGCAGTTCCGGGACTAGCGGCTACGAGCAGTACTTC.

The V gene is TRBV19, the J gene TRBJ1-1; D may be TRBD1 (5 bases). V lost 5 bases and J lost 4, with 11 bases in between. This CDR3 comprises 13 residues. CDR1 is LNHDA and CDR2 is SQIVND in the germline V gene (reference sequence). The CDR3 nucleotides read TGTGCCAGTAGTTGGGAGGGGAGCACTGAAGCTTTCTTT. Its translation is CASSWEGSTEAFF.

The chain is built from TRBV7-9 and TRBJ2-5, with 9 bases aligning to TRBD1. CDR3 length: 14 amino acids. V lost 3 bases to trimming and J lost 1 base; unmatched junction nucleotides: 0. Germline V gene sequence: CDR1 SEHNR, CDR2 FQNEAQ (reference sequence). DNA for the CDR3: TGTGCCAGCAGCTTGGACAGGGGCCAAGAGACCCAGTACTTC. As protein: CASSLDRGQETQYF.

The chain is built from TRBV6-6 and TRBJ1-2; no clear D. From germline, CDR1 is MNHNY and CDR2 SVGAGI (reference sequence). The V end was cut by 7 bases, the J end by 3 bases, with 6 bases between. This CDR3 region has 11 residues. CDR3 sequence: CASIGDYGYTF. The CDR3, as DNA: TGTGCCAGCATTGGTGACTATGGCTACACCTTC.

The chain combines TRBV19 with TRBJ2-5, with D perhaps matching TRBD2 (5 bases). Germline lookup yields CDR1 LNHDA and CDR2 SQIVND (reference sequence). This CDR3 is built from 15 residues. V was pared by 1 base and J by 1 base, with 10 bases between. The CDR3 DNA is TGTGCCAGTAGTATAGGCCAGACTATCCAAGAGACCCAGTACTTC. Its translation is CASSIGQTIQETQYF.

J is TRBJ2-2 and V is TRBV27; possibly TRBD2 for D (7 bases). Germline CDR1 reads MNHEY; CDR2 reads SMNVEV (reference sequence). V was cut by 8 bases and J by 7 bases, with 14 bases left in between. The CDR3 totals 13 residues. The DNA for the CDR3 is TGTGCCAGCGGGGGGGGCGGTCACGGGGAGCTGTTTTTT. It codes for CASGGGGHGELFF.

The V gene is TRBV27, the J gene TRBJ2-1; D remains unclear. This CDR3 contains 12 residues. The ends were cut back, 8 bases at V and 7 bases at J, with 12 bases in the middle. Germline V CDR1 and CDR2: MNHEY, SMNVEV (reference sequence). The DNA of the CDR3 is TGTGCCAGCCACCTCCGGGCGAATGAGCAGTTCTTC. Amino acid sequence: CASHLRANEQFF.